What follows is one T cell receptor beta chain and its context. Its cognate antigen is unknown. Time point: pretreatment peripheral blood. This entry is derived from a study of PD-L1 blockade in urothelial cancer. About the study: A median blood sample held around 130,000 T cells and tens of thousands of unique TCRs.

Some clones are missing from TCRdb's copy, which holds only in-frame ones; the method was immunoSEQ multiplex PCR. This sample has about 93,000 clones, with nearly 90% found just once. The CDR3 contains 19 residues. The V and J ends lost 2 bases and 0 bases, in that order; junction bases with no gene match: 12. Germline V CDR1 and CDR2: SEHNR, FQNEAQ (reference sequence). Overall study findings and caveats: Below-median blood TCR clonality before treatment forecast better survival.

This clonotype originated in a man between 60 and 75 years old with urothelial cancer. Sequenced material: PBMCs, taken around atezolizumab (anti-PD-L1) treatment. This chain connects TRBV7-9 to TRBJ2-1; 8 bases line up with TRBD2. CDR3 loop: CASSLIGGGLLSSYNEQFF. CDR3 sequence (DNA): TGTGCCAGCAGCTTAATCGGCGGGGGGCTTCTCAGCTCCTACAATGAGCAGTTCTTC.